This TCR beta chain was recorded in a study of T-cell reconstitution after alpha-beta-depleted transplantation in children. The table lists this clonotype with a few counts. Its antigen remains unknown. Study conclusions and caveats: Elevated TCRbeta diversity at day 60 was traced, in some patients, to surviving recipient T cells and thymic progenitors.

Germline loops: CDR1 DFQATT, CDR2 SNEGSKA (reference sequence). The CDR3 has 12 residues. Trimming took 6 bases from V and 1 from J, leaving 9 bases between them. Preparation of the TCRbeta library involved a method that used unique molecular identifiers. In TCRdb, the PCR reads were re-called with MiXCR into one record per CDR3 protein. The sample lists some 440,000 distinct CDR3 sequences; about 17% were seen once. The genes are TRBV20-1 and TRBJ1-1; D remains ambiguous. This TCR derives from a boy in the first two years of life who had a stem cell transplant for Wiskott-Aldrich syndrome, so the T cells may come from the graft donor. Material: PBMCs, mostly from graft donor cells, obtained 360 days after TCRalphabeta/CD19-depleted stem cell transplant. The CDR3 DNA sequence: TGCAGTGCCATTCAGTGGAACACTGAAGCTTTCTTT. It translates to CSAIQWNTEAFF.